These 30 T cell receptor beta chains share one sample of origin, sequenced in a study of T cells in Graves' hyperthyroidism and ophthalmopathy. RNA transcripts were the template for amplifying TCR beta CDR3 regions. The HTBI primer set served for first-round RT-PCR of the TCR CDR3. MiXCR, applied by TCRdb to the multiplex PCR reads, yields one record per CDR3 protein. The table has 500,000 to 600,000 distinct CDR3 sequences, 16% seen once. Sequenced input: blood. The receptors were sampled from a young woman with Graves' hyperthyroidism.

The chain employs TRBV19 and TRBJ2-5, with 8 bases identical to TRBD1. Germline CDR1 and CDR2: LNHDA and SQIVND (reference sequence). The V segment lost 1 base and the J segment 4 bases; nucleotides outside the gene matches: 5. This CDR3 has 15 amino acids. Here the CDR3 DNA reads TGTGCCAGTAGTATAGTAGGACAGGGAGGAGAGACCCAGTACTTC. As protein: CASSIVGQGGETQYF.

This clonotype appeared a few times. This chain joins TRBV7-9 and TRBJ2-7, with D uncertain. The CDR3 loop spans 12 amino acids. The germline V and J ends were trimmed by 5 bases and 7 bases, with 12 bases remaining between them. Germline V gene sequence: CDR1 SEHNR, CDR2 FQNEAQ (reference sequence). The CDR3 DNA reads TGTGCCAGCAGCGTAGTCGACTGGGAGCAGTACTTC. Its protein product is CASSVVDWEQYF.

This clonotype was recorded a few times. It may be a read error: a sequence one base away is much more abundant. The rearrangement uses TRBV28 and TRBJ2-5; D not resolved. V dropped 5 bases and J dropped 4 bases, with 5 bases sitting between them. CDR3 size: 11 residues. The germline CDR1 and CDR2 sequences are MDHEN and SYDVKM. CDR3 amino acids: CASSKRETQYF. The CDR3 bases are TGTGCCAGCAGTAAGCGAGAGACCCAGTACTTC.

This clonotype was seen more than once but under ten times. This chain joins TRBV3-1 and TRBJ1-5; D remains unclear. The CDR3 totals 14 residues. Germline CDR1 is LGHDT and CDR2 is YNNKEL (reference sequence). V lost 7 bases and J 4 bases, leaving 14 bases between the germline ends. Written as DNA, the CDR3 is TGTGCCAGCACGATGGGTGGGAGAAATCAGCCCCAGCATTTT. Amino acids: CASTMGGRNQPQHF. Complete variable domain (other parts from reference TRBV3-1 and TRBJ1-5): DTAVSQTPKYLVTQMGNDKSIKCEQNLGHDTMYWYKQDSKKFLKIMFSYNNKELIINETVPNRFSPKSPDKAHLNLHINSLELGDSAVYFCASTMGGRNQPQHFGDGTRLSIL.

This clonotype was recorded many times. The genes are TRBV5-1 and TRBJ2-7; possible D gene TRBD1, 5 bases. Germline V gene lookup returns CDR1 SGHRS and CDR2 YFSETQ. The CDR3 runs 15 residues. V was clipped by 0 bases and J by 0 bases, with 10 bases between them. CDR3 nucleotides: TGCGCCAGCAGCTTGGAGGGGCGGCCCTCCTACGAGCAGTACTTC. Translating it yields CASSLEGRPSYEQYF.

For this clonotype: A much larger clone differs from this one at a single base, so this may be a read error. The V call is TRBV6-2 or TRBV6-3, the J call TRBJ2-7; 12 bases are shared with TRBD1. The J call may not be correct, given that the DNA end is closer to TRBJ2-1. Per the germline V gene, CDR1 is MNHEY and CDR2 is SVGEGT. This CDR3 is built from 15 residues. CDR3 amino acids: CASSPGGQGAYEQFF. In DNA, the CDR3 is TGTGCCAGCAGTCCAGGGGGACAGGGGGCCTACGAGCAGTTCTTC.

This clonotype has ten or more counts. This chain uses TRBV27 with TRBJ2-5; maybe TRBD2 (5 bases). Germline CDR1 and CDR2: MNHEY and SMNVEV (reference sequence). V gave up 5 bases and J gave up 2 bases, with 21 bases separating them. The CDR3 runs to 17 residues. The DNA of the CDR3 is TGTGCCAGCAGTCCGAGGGCTTTTACACGGTCGCAAGAGACCCAGTACTTC. It yields the protein CASSPRAFTRSQETQYF.

The V gene is TRBV29-1, the J gene TRBJ1-1; D unclear. The V gene's germline CDR1 is SQVTM and CDR2 ANQGSEA. V gave up 7 bases and J gave up 0 bases, with 9 bases separating them. CDR3 size: 12 residues. CDR3 loop: CSGIRLNTEAFF. The CDR3 bases are TGCAGCGGCATCAGGCTGAACACTGAAGCTTTCTTT.

The chain links TRBV7-9 to TRBJ2-1; 8 positions match TRBD2. Germline CDR1 reads SEHNR; CDR2 reads FQNEAQ (reference sequence). J lost 6 bases, V lost 1 base, and 11 bases had no gene match. This CDR3 has 17 residues. The CDR3 sequence is CASSLDGAGGVLNEQFF. Written as DNA, the CDR3 is TGTGCCAGCAGCTTAGATGGGGCCGGGGGGGTCCTCAATGAGCAGTTCTTC.

This clonotype occurred many times. The chain employs TRBV3-1 and TRBJ1-3; unclear D gene. Germline V lookup: CDR1 LGHDT, CDR2 YNNKEL (reference sequence). This CDR3 contains 14 residues. V shed 1 base and J shed 4 bases, with 8 bases lying between them. CDR3 bases: TGTGCCAGCAGCCAAGGGACGGCGGGAAACACCATATATTTT. Translating gives CASSQGTAGNTIYF.

This clonotype was seen a few times. V is TRBV10-3 and J is TRBJ1-5; D unresolved. V was pared by 2 bases and J by 3 bases, with 8 bases between. This CDR3 is 14 amino acids long. Per germline, CDR1 ENHRY and CDR2 SYGVKD. CDR3: CAISEGGNNQPQHF. The CDR3 nucleotides are TGTGCCATCAGTGAGGGTGGGAACAATCAGCCCCAGCATTTT.

This clonotype occurred a few times. This chain links TRBV29-1 with TRBJ2-7; D is unclear. This CDR3 contains 11 residues. Per germline, CDR1 SQVTM and CDR2 ANQGSEA. V dropped 4 bases and J dropped 5 bases, with 9 bases sitting between them. CDR3 protein: CSVGLSHEQYF. In DNA, the CDR3 is TGCAGCGTTGGTCTGTCCCACGAGCAGTACTTC.

This clonotype was counted between two and nine times. This chain links TRBV19 with TRBJ1-6; D ambiguous. The CDR3 contains 13 residues. Per germline, CDR1 LNHDA and CDR2 SQIVND (reference sequence). Trimming shortened V by 4 bases and J by 14 bases, and 15 bases separated the two germline ends. The DNA of the CDR3 is TGTGCCAGTAGTACGCAAGGAGGCCAGTCCCTCCACTTT. It encodes CASSTQGGQSLHF.

This clonotype appeared a few times. The genes are TRBV6-1 and TRBJ2-7; a possible D gene is TRBD1 (6 bases). The CDR3 is 17 residues long. Germline V gene sequence: CDR1 MNHNS, CDR2 SASEGT. With 3 bases removed from V and 2 bases from J, the gap between germline ends came to 20 bases. CDR3 amino acids: CASSDHFSGVIAYEQYF. For the CDR3, the DNA is TGTGCCAGCAGTGACCACTTTTCAGGGGTCATTGCCTACGAGCAGTACTTC.

This clonotype was observed many times. The V call is TRBV4-1, the J call TRBJ2-1; 8 nucleotides agree with TRBD2. The V segment lost 4 bases and the J segment 6 bases; nucleotides outside the gene matches: 8. The CDR3 is 15 residues long. Germline lookup yields CDR1 MGHRA and CDR2 YSYEKL. This CDR3 is CASSLGLAGFNEQFF. The DNA for the CDR3 is TGCGCCAGCAGCCTTGGACTAGCTGGTTTCAATGAGCAGTTCTTC.

This clonotype was seen at least ten times. Here the CDR3 DNA reads TGTGCCAGCAGTGAAGTGGGGAAGGGAAATTCAGAGACCCAGTACTTC. It yields the protein CASSEVGKGNSETQYF. This chain uses TRBV6-1 with TRBJ2-5; no reliable D call. The V gene's germline CDR1 is MNHNS and CDR2 SASEGT. V was pared by 1 base and J by 4 bases, with 16 bases between. This CDR3 has 16 residues.

A few counts support this clonotype. The chain carries TRBV3-1 and TRBJ2-4; D unclear. CDR1 and CDR2 (germline): LGHDT, YNNKEL (reference sequence). The CDR3 runs to 15 residues. The V gene lost 1 base and the J gene lost 0 bases, with 7 bases spanning the gap. In nucleotides, the CDR3 is TGTGCCAGCAGCCAAGGCAACGTAGCCAAAAACATTCAGTACTTC. Translating it yields CASSQGNVAKNIQYF.

V and J are TRBV24-1 and TRBJ1-2; the match to TRBD1 covers 8 bases. V shed 3 bases and J 5 bases; nucleotides not matched to a gene: 4. From germline, CDR1 is KGHDR and CDR2 SFDVKD. The CDR3 spans 14 residues. DNA of the CDR3: TGTGCCACCAGTGATCGGCGGACAGGGTATGGCTACACCTTC. Encoded protein: CATSDRRTGYGYTF.

As to this clonotype: A single base separates this from a much larger clone, so it may be a read error. The chain combines TRBV6-1 with TRBJ2-5; tentative D call: TRBD2 (7 bases). Trimming left V 4 bases short and J 4 bases short, with 16 bases between. Germline assignment: CDR1 MNHNS and CDR2 SASEGT. The CDR3 spans 15 residues. The CDR3 DNA is TGTGCCAGCAGTGGGGGGGGCGCGTCTGGAGAGACCCAGTACTTC. Translating it yields CASSGGGASGETQYF.

This clonotype was detected only a few times. V and J are TRBV18 and TRBJ1-2, with D hard to call. The length of the CDR3 is 13 residues. Per the germline V gene, CDR1 is KGHSH and CDR2 is LQKENI. Trimming shortened V by 6 bases and J by 7 bases, and 15 bases separated the two germline ends. In DNA, the CDR3 is TGTGCCAGCTCCCCGACAAAGGAGGGTGGCTACACCTTC. It translates to CASSPTKEGGYTF.

The chain employs TRBV7-3 and TRBJ2-1; TRBD1 is a possible D gene (6 bases). V was shortened by 5 bases and J by 8 bases, with 13 bases between the two germline ends. Looked up from germline, CDR1 is SGHTA and CDR2 is FQGTGA. The CDR3 consists of 13 residues. The CDR3 nucleotides read TGTGCCAGCAGCAGTACAGGGATCGATGAGCAGTTCTTC. This sequence encodes CASSSTGIDEQFF.

The chain links TRBV2 to TRBJ1-1; tentative D call: TRBD1 (6 bases). This CDR3 region has 12 residues. V was trimmed by 11 bases and J by 5 bases, leaving 15 bases between them. Germline CDR1 SNHLY, CDR2 FYNNEI. CDR3 DNA: TGTGCCCGTACCGACAGGTGGACTGAAGCTTTCTTT. Translated: CARTDRWTEAFF.

This clonotype was picked up a small number of times. The V gene is TRBV5-1, the J gene TRBJ2-2; D is undetermined. Germline V gene lookup returns CDR1 SGHRS and CDR2 YFSETQ. CDR3 length equals 14 residues. V lost 4 bases, J lost 2 bases, and 9 bases lay in between. CDR3 DNA: TGCGCCAGCAGCATGGCACAAAACACCGGGGAGCTGTTTTTT. Amino acid sequence: CASSMAQNTGELFF.

This clonotype was observed many times. The genes are TRBV28 and TRBJ2-7; D ambiguous. Trimming shortened V by 6 bases and J by 3 bases, and 12 bases separated the two germline ends. This CDR3 contains 13 residues. Germline V gene data show CDR1 as MDHEN and CDR2 as SYDVKM. CDR3 amino acids: CASSLDTVYEQYF. In nucleotides, the CDR3 is TGTGCCAGCAGCCTAGACACAGTCTACGAGCAGTACTTC.

This clonotype was picked up many times. J is TRBJ2-5 and V is TRBV24-1; TRBD1 is a possible D gene (6 bases). The V end was cut by 5 bases, the J end by 5 bases, with 17 bases between. The CDR3 spans 15 residues. The V gene's germline CDR1 is KGHDR and CDR2 SFDVKD. The CDR3 here is CATSVTGGQGETQYF. The DNA of the CDR3 is TGTGCCACCAGTGTAACAGGAGGCCAGGGGGAGACCCAGTACTTC.

This clonotype was observed many times. The V gene is TRBV20-1, the J gene TRBJ2-7; maybe TRBD2 (6 bases). The CDR3 loop spans 14 amino acids. V was shortened by 3 bases and J by 5 bases, with 17 bases between the two germline ends. Germline CDR1 and CDR2: DFQATT and SNEGSKA (reference sequence). The CDR3 DNA follows: TGCAGTGCTAGGGGACCCGTGGGAGGTAACGAGCAGTACTTC. Protein: CSARGPVGGNEQYF.

Concerning this clonotype: A read error is possible here, since a much larger clone lies one base away. The rearrangement links TRBV10-1 to TRBJ2-7, with a possible D match to TRBD1 (6 bases). The length of the CDR3 is 16 residues. CDR1 is WNHNN and CDR2 is SYGVQD in the germline V gene (reference sequence). Deletions cut 6 bases from V and 1 base from J, with 19 bases between. The CDR3 sequence: CASRERTVWRSYEQYF. Here the CDR3 DNA reads TGCGCCAGCAGAGAGAGGACAGTGTGGCGATCCTACGAGCAGTACTTC.

This clonotype was seen a handful of times. The chain has TRBV20-1 and TRBJ1-1; weak D call: TRBD1 (5 bases). This CDR3 has 15 amino acids. Trimming left V 1 base short and J 0 bases short, with 12 bases between. From germline, CDR1 is DFQATT and CDR2 SNEGSKA (reference sequence). CDR3 bases: TGCAGTGCTAGAGGGGGGGAGATCATGAACACTGAAGCTTTCTTT. Translating it yields CSARGGEIMNTEAFF.

This sequence joins TRBV7-9 and TRBJ2-2, with D unresolved. V lost 0 bases and J lost 6, with 8 bases in between. Germline CDR1 reads SEHNR; CDR2 reads FQNEAQ (reference sequence). CDR3 length equals 14 residues. CDR3 loop: CASSLAPSAGELFF. The CDR3 DNA reads as TGTGCCAGCAGCTTAGCGCCTTCCGCCGGGGAGCTGTTTTTT.

The chain employs TRBV3-1 and TRBJ2-1; TRBD2 matches 7 bases. V was pared by 4 bases and J by 8 bases, with 8 bases of the junction left unmatched. There are 14 residues in the CDR3. Looked up from germline, CDR1 is LGHDT and CDR2 is YNNKEL (reference sequence). The CDR3 nucleotides read TGTGCCAGCAGCCTCGAGGGAGGGCCGGATGAGCAGTTCTTC. The encoded protein is CASSLEGGPDEQFF.